This TCR beta chain was sequenced during a study of blood T cell repertoires in COVID-19. Across the whole study: Sources were T cells, B-cell-depleted T cells, or PBMCs; the material itself was cDNA or gDNA.

The CDR3 is 15 residues long. Looked up from germline, CDR1 is SGHNT and CDR2 is YYREEE (reference sequence). Losses at the gene ends were 2 bases for V and 2 bases for J; bases not matched to a gene: 6. As originally analysed: By means of reference gene primer amplification, nucleated cell counts were estimated. The assay was immunoSEQ multiplex PCR, and TCRdb's table has in-frame clones only and misses some. Clone size and the V and J calls come from that table; the DNA yielded D and trimming. The sample has roughly 320,000 clones, around 87% seen once. The sequencing sample was made of peripheral blood. This TCR came from a man between 65 and 85 years old with acute or convalescent COVID-19. This sequence joins TRBV5-4 and TRBJ2-7; 8 bases are shared with TRBD1. The CDR3 spells CASSLPGQGPYEQYF. CDR3 nucleotides: TGTGCCAGCAGCTTACCCGGACAGGGACCCTACGAGCAGTACTTC.